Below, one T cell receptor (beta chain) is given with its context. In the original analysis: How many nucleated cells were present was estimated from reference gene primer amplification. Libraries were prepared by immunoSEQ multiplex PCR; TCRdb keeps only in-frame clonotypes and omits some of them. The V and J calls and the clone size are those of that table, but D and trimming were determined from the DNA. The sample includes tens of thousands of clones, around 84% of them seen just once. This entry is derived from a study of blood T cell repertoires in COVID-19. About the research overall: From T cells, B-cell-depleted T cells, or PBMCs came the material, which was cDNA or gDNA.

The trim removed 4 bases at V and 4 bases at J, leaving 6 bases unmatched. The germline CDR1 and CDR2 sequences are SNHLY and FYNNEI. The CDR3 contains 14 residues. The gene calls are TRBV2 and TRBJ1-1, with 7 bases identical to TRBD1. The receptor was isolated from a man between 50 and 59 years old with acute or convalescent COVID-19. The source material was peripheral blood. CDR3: CASSGATGRTEAFF. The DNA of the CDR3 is TGTGCCAGCAGTGGGGCGACAGGGCGCACTGAAGCTTTCTTT.